These 20 T cell receptor beta chains were sequenced from one sample in a study of shared clonotypes between healthy human individuals. The repertoire was sequenced with immunoSEQ multiplex PCR; TCRdb's copy has only in-frame clones and lacks some. The table has roughly 2 million clones, approximately 95% seen once; the top ten hold roughly 0.13%. Sequencing input: naive CD4+ T cells sorted from blood. Subset specified: CD45RA+ positively selected. These receptors all stem from a man aged 18 to 30 in good health.

The chain recombines TRBV2 with TRBJ2-3; 8 bases fit TRBD2. Trimming at V came to 7 bases and at J to 10 bases, leaving 16 bases not matched to a gene. The CDR3 consists of 15 residues. Germline assignment: CDR1 SNHLY and CDR2 FYNNEI. This chain's CDR3 is CASKGSPSGYMAQYF. CDR3 bases: TGTGCCAGCAAGGGGTCCCCTAGCGGGTATATGGCGCAGTATTTT.

The table lists this clone with a count of one. This chain links TRBV5-1 with TRBJ1-3; 7 nucleotides line up with TRBD1. V was pared by 2 bases and J by 7 bases, with 6 bases of the junction left unmatched. CDR3 length: 14 amino acids. Germline CDR1 and CDR2: SGHRS and YFSETQ. CDR3 region: CASSLGQDANTIYF. As DNA, the CDR3 is TGCGCCAGCAGCTTAGGACAGGACGCCAACACCATATATTTT.

The V gene is TRBV7-2, the J gene TRBJ2-7; D not resolved. The length of the CDR3 is 12 residues. The V gene's germline CDR1 is SGHTA and CDR2 FQGNSA. V lost 4 bases, J lost 8 bases, and 12 bases lay in between. CDR3 sequence reads: CASSSIGLKQYF. The CDR3 nucleotides read TGTGCCAGCAGCTCTATTGGGCTAAAGCAGTACTTC.

J is TRBJ2-5 and V is TRBV28; D is undetermined. The CDR3 runs to 13 residues. The V gene's germline CDR1 is MDHEN and CDR2 SYDVKM. Trimming removed 4 bases at V and 2 bases at J, with 8 bases between. The CDR3 region is CASSSPQQETQYF. The DNA for the CDR3 is TGTGCCAGCAGTTCACCCCAGCAAGAGACCCAGTACTTC.

The V and J genes are TRBV19 and TRBJ2-6; TRBD1 is a possible D gene (5 bases). CDR3 length equals 15 residues. Deletions cut 0 bases from V and 4 bases from J, with 7 bases between. CDR1 LNHDA and CDR2 SQIVND come from the germline V gene (reference sequence). This CDR3 is CASSIDGAGANVLTF. The CDR3 bases are TGTGCCAGTAGTATAGATGGGGCCGGGGCCAACGTCCTGACTTTC. The whole variable domain, filled in from reference TRBV19 and TRBJ2-6, reads DGGITQSPKYLFRKEGQNVTLSCEQNLNHDAMYWYRQDPGQGLRLIYYSQIVNDFQKGDIAEGYSVSREKKESFPLTVTSAQKNPTAFYLCASSIDGAGANVLTFGAGSRLTVL.

J is TRBJ2-2 and V is TRBV30, with 10 nucleotides matching TRBD2. V was pared by 1 base and J by 4 bases, with 3 bases of the junction left unmatched. The germline gives CDR1 GTSNPN, CDR2 SVGIG (reference sequence). This CDR3 has 15 amino acids. The CDR3: CAWSGASGSTGELFF. CDR3 DNA: TGTGCCTGGAGTGGGGCTAGCGGGAGCACCGGGGAGCTGTTTTTT.

The V and J genes are TRBV6-6 and TRBJ2-5, with D hard to call. The V gene's germline CDR1 is MNHNY and CDR2 SVGAGI (reference sequence). This CDR3 has 14 residues. V gave up 2 bases and J gave up 5 bases, with 12 bases separating them. CDR3: CASSYPVAEETQYF. In DNA form, the CDR3 reads TGTGCCAGCAGTTACCCAGTCGCCGAGGAGACCCAGTACTTC.

The V and J genes are TRBV6-6 and TRBJ2-7; TRBD2 aligns across 12 bases. The CDR3 covers 15 residues. CDR1 is MNHNY, CDR2 SVGAGI, per germline (reference sequence). V shed 2 bases, J shed 3 bases, and the junction held 2 bases outside the gene matches. The CDR3 coding sequence is TGTGCCAGCAGTTACCAACTAGCGGGGGGCTACGAGCAGTACTTC. Its protein is CASSYQLAGGYEQYF.

To note about this clone: The same CDR3 is also encoded by other DNA sequences in this sample. The chain employs TRBV19 and TRBJ1-5; D is perhaps TRBD1 (5 bases). V lost 6 bases, J lost 4 bases, and 13 bases lay in between. In germline, CDR1 is LNHDA, CDR2 SQIVND (reference sequence). CDR3 length: 14 residues. The CDR3 coding sequence is TGTGCCAGTAGCCTCGGGACGGGGAATCAGCCCCAGCATTTT. It translates to CASSLGTGNQPQHF.

The V gene is TRBV25-1, the J gene TRBJ2-1, with TRBD2 matching 9 bases. Per germline, CDR1 MGHDK and CDR2 SYGVNS. There are 14 residues in the CDR3. V dropped 5 bases and J dropped 4; count of bases not matched to a gene: 3. CDR3 DNA sequence: TGTGCCAGCAGTAATAGCGGGAGTTACAATGAGCAGTTCTTC. This codes for CASSNSGSYNEQFF.

The genes are TRBV29-1 and TRBJ1-5; possible D gene TRBD1, 5 bases. Between the trimmed V and J ends, which lost 5 bases and 2 bases, there was a span of 22 bases. This CDR3 region has 17 residues. Germline-derived CDR1 and CDR2 are SQVTM and ANQGSEA. DNA for the CDR3: TGCAGCGTTTTGGGAGACAGTCACAGACGCGGCAATCAGCCCCAGCATTTT. The encoded protein is CSVLGDSHRRGNQPQHF.

V gene TRBV19 combines with J gene TRBJ1-2; perhaps TRBD1 as D (5 bases). CDR1 is LNHDA, CDR2 SQIVND, per germline (reference sequence). The CDR3 totals 13 residues. V was trimmed by 10 bases and J by 7 bases, leaving 19 bases between them. The CDR3 DNA reads TGTGCCACCAAGGAGGGGATGGGCTCTGGCTACACCTTC. It codes for CATKEGMGSGYTF.

The J gene is TRBJ2-4, the V gene TRBV21-1; the table's TRBD1 call for D was not verified on the DNA. TRBV21-1 is a recognized pseudogene. The CDR3 runs 15 residues. As DNA, the CDR3 is TGTGCCAGCACCCGGGACAGTCTAGCCAAAAACATTCAGTACTTC. It specifies CASTRDSLAKNIQYF.

The chain recombines TRBV11-3 with TRBJ2-5, with 9 bases that match TRBD2. The CDR3 totals 17 residues. V trimming: 5 bases; J trimming: 2 bases; junction bases outside the gene matches: 12. Germline assignment: CDR1 SGHNT and CDR2 YENEEA. The CDR3: CASSTGLAGSYQETQYF. In nucleotides, the CDR3 is TGTGCCAGCAGCACGGGTCTAGCGGGGTCTTATCAAGAGACCCAGTACTTC. Looking up the rest from reference TRBV11-3 and TRBJ2-5 gives the full variable domain: EAGVVQSPRYKIIEKKQPVAFWCNPISGHNTLYWYLQNLGQGPELLIRYENEEAVDDSQLPKDRFSAERLKGVDSTLKIQPAELGDSAVYLCASSTGLAGSYQETQYFGPGTRLLVL.

The chain couples TRBV9 to TRBJ1-6; D is unclear. CDR3 length equals 15 residues. V shed 0 bases and J shed 6 bases, with 10 bases lying between them. CDR1 and CDR2 (germline): SGDLS, YYNGEE. DNA for the CDR3: TGTGCCAGCAGCGTAGACGTAGGGTTTAATTCACCCCTCCACTTT. As protein: CASSVDVGFNSPLHF.

This clone appeared a few times. Other DNA sequences in this sample translate to the same CDR3. The genes are TRBV7-9 and TRBJ2-1; unclear D gene. Between the trimmed V and J ends, which lost 1 base and 5 bases, there was a span of 0 bases. CDR3 length: 11 residues. The germline CDR1 and CDR2 sequences are SEHNR and FQNEAQ (reference sequence). The CDR3 DNA reads as TGTGCCAGCAGCTTAGACAATGAGCAGTTCTTC. This codes for CASSLDNEQFF.

The chain combines TRBV7-6 with TRBJ1-2; 9 nucleotides align to TRBD1. The ends lost 3 bases at V and 9 bases at J; junction bases unmatched: 2. The germline V gene encodes CDR1 SGHVS and CDR2 FNYEAQ. This CDR3 is 12 amino acids long. The CDR3 nucleotides read TGTGCCAGCAGCTTCGGACAGGGGCGCTACACCTTC. This encodes CASSFGQGRYTF.

The V call is TRBV30, the J call TRBJ2-5; the D is unclear. Germline values: CDR1 GTSNPN, CDR2 SVGIG (reference sequence). The CDR3 is 16 amino acids. The V gene lost 0 bases and the J gene lost 5 bases, with 19 bases spanning the gap. The CDR3 bases are TGTGCCTGGAGTGTACAGTCGCCAGGTCCCACCGAGACCCAGTACTTC. Translation gives CAWSVQSPGPTETQYF.

This chain links TRBV2 with TRBJ2-5; D unresolved. The CDR3 totals 11 residues. Trimming stripped 11 bases from V and 2 bases from J, with 9 bases between. Looked up from germline, CDR1 is SNHLY and CDR2 is FYNNEI. CDR3 coding DNA: TGTGCCGTGCGCAGGCAAGAGACCCAGTACTTC. This codes for CAVRRQETQYF. The whole variable domain, remainder taken from reference TRBV2 and TRBJ2-5, is EPEVTQTPSHQVTQMGQEVILRCVPISNHLYFYWYRQILGQKVEFLVSFYNNEISEKSEIFDDQFSVERPDGSNFTLKIRSTKLEDSAMYFCAVRRQETQYFGPGTRLLVL.

The V and J genes are TRBV5-6 and TRBJ1-2; D not certain. Germline V gene sequence: CDR1 SGHDT, CDR2 YYEEEE. CDR3 length equals 14 residues. V lost 0 bases and J 4 bases, leaving 10 bases between the germline ends. The CDR3 DNA is TGTGCCAGCAGCTTGGTTGGGCAGCCCTATGGCTACACCTTC. This sequence encodes CASSLVGQPYGYTF.